The 18 T cell receptor beta chains given below trace back to one sample, sequenced in a study of OX40 agonist ivuxolimab in advanced cancers. Clones were sequenced by immunoSEQ multiplex PCR, and TCRdb holds only the in-frame ones, with some missing. The repertoire includes more than 70,000 clones, approximately 90% of them detected once, and 0.3% to 0.4% sits in the top ten. The sequencing used CD4+ or CD8+ T cells sorted from blood, collected in a trial of the OX40 agonist ivuxolimab. The origin of the receptors is an adult with an advanced solid tumor such as melanoma, head and neck, liver or kidney cancer.

This clone was recorded only once. Relative to the germline gene, one junction end is altered; a read error may explain this. The chain has TRBV15 and TRBJ1-5; 7 nucleotides line up with TRBD1. The V gene's germline CDR1 is LNHNV and CDR2 YYDKDF (reference sequence). The CDR3 loop spans 15 amino acids. The CDR3 DNA reads as TGTGCCACCAGCGCACGACAGGGAAGCAGTCAGCCCCAGCATTTT. Translation gives CATSARQGSSQPQHF.

This chain links TRBV6-1 with TRBJ1-1; D is possibly TRBD1 (6 bases). Germline assignment: CDR1 MNHNS and CDR2 SASEGT. This CDR3 contains 14 residues. Trimming removed 2 bases at V and 5 bases at J, with 12 bases between. The DNA for the CDR3 is TGTGCCAGCAGTGAAAGGGGGGTGGTGACTGAAGCTTTCTTT. The encoded protein is CASSERGVVTEAFF.

This chain links TRBV18 with TRBJ1-1; 11 positions match TRBD1. CDR3 length: 17 amino acids. The germline V gene encodes CDR1 KGHSH and CDR2 LQKENI. V lost 5 bases and J lost 1; bases outside the gene matches: 9. The CDR3 sequence: CASSSGTGGGPNTEAFF. As DNA, the CDR3 is TGTGCCAGCTCATCCGGGACAGGGGGAGGTCCGAACACTGAAGCTTTCTTT.

Only one count was recorded for this clone. V gene TRBV6-1 combines with J gene TRBJ2-7; D gene ambiguous. Trimming cost V 4 bases and J 3 bases, with 10 bases left between them. CDR3 length equals 13 residues. The germline V gene has CDR1 MNHNS and CDR2 SASEGT. The DNA of the CDR3 is TGTGCCAGCAGTGTAGTGGCTAGCTACGAGCAGTACTTC. Amino acids: CASSVVASYEQYF.

The chain is built from TRBV30 and TRBJ2-7, with 7 bases that match TRBD1. The CDR3 covers 14 residues. The germline V gene encodes CDR1 GTSNPN and CDR2 SVGIG (reference sequence). V trimming: 3 bases; J trimming: 5 bases; junction bases outside the gene matches: 10. CDR3 sequence reads: CAWSRTGGGDEQYF. The CDR3 bases are TGTGCCTGGAGCCGGACAGGCGGCGGTGACGAGCAGTACTTC.

J is TRBJ2-7 and V is TRBV6-5; weak D call: TRBD2 (5 bases). V shed 0 bases and J shed 2 bases, with 14 bases lying between them. Germline V gene lookup returns CDR1 MNHEY and CDR2 SVGAGI. The CDR3 is made up of 16 amino acids. The CDR3 nucleotides read TGTGCCAGCAGTTACTCGATTAGCGCAACCACCTACGAGCAGTACTTC. It encodes CASSYSISATTYEQYF.

The V and J genes are TRBV6-1 and TRBJ1-5; D gene ambiguous. This CDR3 has 14 amino acids. The V gene's germline CDR1 is MNHNS and CDR2 SASEGT. Trimming took 4 bases from V and 2 from J, leaving 9 bases between them. The CDR3 protein is CASSARQGNQPQHF. CDR3 DNA: TGTGCCAGCAGTGCTCGCCAGGGCAATCAGCCCCAGCATTTT.

This clone was observed a handful of times. The gene calls are TRBV4-1 and TRBJ2-6, with D unresolved. CDR1 and CDR2 (germline): MGHRA, YSYEKL. The CDR3 is 15 amino acids. V was trimmed by 6 bases and J by 0 bases, leaving 9 bases between them. The CDR3, as DNA: TGCGCCAGCAGGCCGGATAACTCTGGGGCCAACGTCCTGACTTTC. Protein: CASRPDNSGANVLTF.

This chain joins TRBV11-2 and TRBJ2-1; 8 bases match TRBD2. The CDR3 is 15 amino acids. The junction had 6 bases not matched to a gene; V was cut back by 0 bases and J by 8 bases. CDR1 is SGHAT, CDR2 FQNNGV, per germline. The CDR3 bases are TGTGCCAGCAGCTTAGATCGGGCTAGCGGGTATGAGCAGTTCTTC. As protein: CASSLDRASGYEQFF.

J is TRBJ2-3 and V is TRBV7-2; a weak D match, TRBD2 (6 bases). Germline values: CDR1 SGHTA, CDR2 FQGNSA. This CDR3 contains 15 residues. The V end was cut by 2 bases, the J end by 0 bases, with 9 bases between. This chain's CDR3 is CASSLRDLSTDTQYF. The CDR3, as DNA: TGTGCCAGCAGCTTAAGGGACTTAAGCACAGATACGCAGTATTTT.

The CDR3 coding sequence is TGTGCCAGCAGGAGGGATGGAGGAGATGAAAAACTGTTTTTT. This sequence encodes CASRRDGGDEKLFF. The chain employs TRBV6-5 and TRBJ1-4; no clear D. CDR3 size: 14 residues. V lost 6 bases, J lost 6 bases, and 14 bases lay in between. Germline V gives CDR1 MNHEY, CDR2 SVGAGI.

The chain is built from TRBV5-1 and TRBJ1-1; 8 nucleotides agree with TRBD1. Germline V CDR1 and CDR2: SGHRS, YFSETQ. The ends lost 0 bases at V and 2 bases at J; junction bases unmatched: 3. This CDR3 has 15 residues. CDR3 loop: CASSLAGQGNTEAFF. In nucleotides, the CDR3 is TGCGCCAGCAGCTTGGCCGGACAGGGAAACACTGAAGCTTTCTTT.

J is TRBJ2-2 and V is TRBV27; 8 bases line up with TRBD2. J lost 7 bases, V lost 6 bases, and 13 bases had no gene match. CDR3 length: 16 amino acids. CDR1 and CDR2 from the germline V gene are MNHEY and SMNVEV (reference sequence). The CDR3 DNA reads as TGTGCCAGCAGACAGGAGGGGGGACTAGAGCGCGGGGAGCTGTTTTTT. Translated, it gives CASRQEGGLERGELFF.

The chain has TRBV20-1 and TRBJ2-7, with D unresolved. CDR3 size: 10 residues. Germline V gene lookup returns CDR1 DFQATT and CDR2 SNEGSKA (reference sequence). V lost 5 bases and J 3 bases, leaving 5 bases between the germline ends. Here the CDR3 DNA reads TGCAGTGCTCAGAACTACGAGCAGTACTTC. Residues: CSAQNYEQYF.

The chain uses TRBV7-9 and TRBJ2-5; 8 nucleotides align to TRBD2. The germline CDR1 and CDR2 sequences are SEHNR and FQNEAQ (reference sequence). Germline trimming cut 5 bases from V and 4 bases from J; bases unmatched to any gene: 9. This CDR3 comprises 15 residues. CDR3 sequence: CASSVRLAGVETQYF. The CDR3 coding sequence is TGTGCCAGCAGCGTCCGGCTAGCGGGCGTAGAGACCCAGTACTTC.

This chain uses TRBV28 with TRBJ2-7; D possibly uses TRBD1 or TRBD2 (5 bases each). The CDR3 totals 13 residues. V was pared by 7 bases and J by 0 bases, with 10 bases between. The germline gives CDR1 MDHEN, CDR2 SYDVKM. This CDR3 reads CASTPGLSYEQYF. The CDR3 nucleotides are TGTGCCAGCACCCCGGGGCTCTCCTACGAGCAGTACTTC. The full variable domain, rest sourced from reference TRBV28 and TRBJ2-7, is DVKVTQSSRYLVKRTGEKVFLECVQDMDHENMFWYRQDPGLGLRLIYFSYDVKMKEKGDIPEGYSVSREKKERFSLILESASTNQTSMYLCASTPGLSYEQYFGPGTRLTVT.

The chain links TRBV28 to TRBJ2-7, with D unresolved. V was cut by 8 bases and J by 2 bases, with 4 bases left in between. Germline V lookup: CDR1 MDHEN, CDR2 SYDVKM. The CDR3 loop spans 10 amino acids. For the CDR3, the DNA is TGTGCCAGCGGAGCCTACGAGCAGTACTTC. This translates into CASGAYEQYF. Looking up the rest from reference TRBV28 and TRBJ2-7 gives the full variable domain: DVKVTQSSRYLVKRTGEKVFLECVQDMDHENMFWYRQDPGLGLRLIYFSYDVKMKEKGDIPEGYSVSREKKERFSLILESASTNQTSMYLCASGAYEQYFGPGTRLTVT.

The chain carries TRBV12-2 and TRBJ2-7; the table's D call, TRBD1, has no DNA check behind it. TRBV12-2 is annotated as a pseudogene. This CDR3 is built from 18 residues. The CDR3 sequence is CASRLGYGSGGGPYEQYF. The CDR3 region has the DNA TGTGCAAGTCGCTTAGGTTACGGTTCTGGAGGGGGCCCCTACGAGCAGTACTTC.